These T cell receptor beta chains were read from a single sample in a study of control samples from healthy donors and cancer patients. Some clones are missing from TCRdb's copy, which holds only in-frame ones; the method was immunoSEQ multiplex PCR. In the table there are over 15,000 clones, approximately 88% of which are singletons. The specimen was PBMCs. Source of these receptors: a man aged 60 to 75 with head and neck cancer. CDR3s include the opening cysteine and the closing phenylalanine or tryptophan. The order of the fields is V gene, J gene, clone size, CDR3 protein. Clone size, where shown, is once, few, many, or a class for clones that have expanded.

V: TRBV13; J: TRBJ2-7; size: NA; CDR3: CASSSRQGAYEQYF
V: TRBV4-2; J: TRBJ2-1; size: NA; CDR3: CASSQVLAGENEQFF
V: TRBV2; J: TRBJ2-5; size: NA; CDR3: CASSDSKNQETQYF
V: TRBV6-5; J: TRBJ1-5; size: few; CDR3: CASSYRPGWDQPQHF
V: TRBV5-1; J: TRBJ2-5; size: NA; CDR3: CASSRGTSGKETQYF
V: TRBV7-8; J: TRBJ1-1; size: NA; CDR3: CASSLWEEEAFF
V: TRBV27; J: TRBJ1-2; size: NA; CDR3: CASRGTARDGYTF
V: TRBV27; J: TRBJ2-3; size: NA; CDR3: CASSSGTRGDTQYF
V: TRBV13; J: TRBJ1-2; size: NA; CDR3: CASSDIQAVANYGYTF
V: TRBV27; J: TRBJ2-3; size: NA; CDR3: CASSLSRATDTQYF
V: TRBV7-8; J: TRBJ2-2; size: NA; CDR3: CASSSLPAGTGELFF
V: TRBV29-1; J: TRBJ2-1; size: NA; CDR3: CSVEVDAGNNEQFF
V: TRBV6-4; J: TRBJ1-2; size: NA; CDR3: CASSESGVGGYTF